Listed below are T cell receptor beta chains from one sample, sequenced in a study of cytomegalovirus exposure and HLA in healthy donors. Method: immunoSEQ multiplex PCR; TCRdb's copy keeps in-frame clones and lacks some. The sample holds 90,000 to 120,000 clones, 60% to 75% seen once. Sequencing input: PBMCs. Receptor source: a young man in good health and CMV-seronegative. CDR3s include the opening cysteine and the closing phenylalanine or tryptophan. A D gene is named only where the DNA matches it firmly. The listing skips clone size in some rows; elsewhere it reads once, few, many or a size class.

clone size,D gene,J gene,V gene,CDR3 DNA,CDR3 protein
NA,TRBD2,TRBJ2-3,TRBV6-5,TGTGCCAGCAGTTGGCGGGGGGTATTTACAGATACGCAGTATTTT,CASSWRGVFTDTQYF
NA,TRBD1,TRBJ2-5,TRBV28,TGTGCCAGCAGTTTGGGACAGGGGAAACAGACCCAGTACTTC,CASSLGQGKQTQYF
NA,NA,TRBJ1-1,TRBV6-6,TGTGCCAGCGATGCTTTTGGAGGGAGGAACACTGAAGCTTTCTTT,CASDAFGGRNTEAFF
once,NA,TRBJ1-2,TRBV28,TGTGCCACCCGATCAAACCGGGGGGACCTCTATGGCTACACCTTC,CATRSNRGDLYGYTF
NA,NA,TRBJ2-7,TRBV11-3,TGTGCCAGCAGCTTAGGGGCAGGGAGGACCTACGAGCAGTACTTC,CASSLGAGRTYEQYF
NA,TRBD1,TRBJ2-1,TRBV4-1,TGCGCCAGCAGCCAAGATCCGGGACAGTCTTACAATGAGCAGTTCTTC,CASSQDPGQSYNEQFF
NA,NA,TRBJ1-6,TRBV9,TGTGCCAGCAGCGGACAGGTGGATGGATCACCCCTCCACTTT,CASSGQVDGSPLHF
NA,TRBD2,TRBJ2-5,TRBV10-3,TGTGCCATCAGTGAACAACTCGGGGGGGCGAAGGAGACCCAGTACTTC,CAISEQLGGAKETQYF
once,NA,TRBJ1-1,TRBV10-3,TGTGCCATCAGGTCACAGGGAGATGGAACTGAAGCTTTCTTT,CAIRSQGDGTEAFF
NA,NA,TRBJ1-5,TRBV28,TGTGCCAGCAGTACCCGGGAGGGGCATAGTCAGCCCCAGCATTTT,CASSTREGHSQPQHF
once,NA,TRBJ1-4,TRBV11-2,TGTGCCAGCAGCTTAAGCGGTATTTGGAATGAAAAACTGTTTTTT,CASSLSGIWNEKLFF
NA,NA,TRBJ1-4,TRBV5-1,TGCGCCAGCAGCTTGGAATGGGCCCAGAAGGGGGAAAAACTGTTTTTT,CASSLEWAQKGEKLFF
NA,NA,TRBJ2-5,TRBV19,TGTGCCAGTAGTCAGAAAGGTTTGGTGGAGGCCCAGTACTTC,CASSQKGLVEAQYF
NA,TRBD1,TRBJ1-2,TRBV19,TGTGCCAGTAGTAAGACCGGGACAGCGCCTAACTATGGCTACACCTTC,CASSKTGTAPNYGYTF
once,NA,TRBJ1-6,TRBV28,TGTGCCAGCAGGGTAACTGGGGCCAATTCACCCCTCCACTTT,CASRVTGANSPLHF
NA,NA,TRBJ1-1,TRBV7-9,TGTGCCAGCAGCTTGGGGCAGAACACTGAAGCTTTCTTT,CASSLGQNTEAFF
NA,NA,TRBJ2-2,TRBV15,TGTGCCACCAGCAGAGTCGCGGAGACCGGGGAGCTGTTTTTT,CATSRVAETGELFF
few,TRBD1,TRBJ2-2,TRBV19,TGTGCCAGTAGTCCCAGGACAGGGAGGACCGGGGAGCTGTTTTTT,CASSPRTGRTGELFF
NA,TRBD2,TRBJ2-7,TRBV18,TGTGCCAGCTCACCCGGGACTAGCAGCTCCTACGAGCAGTACTTC,CASSPGTSSSYEQYF
many,NA,TRBJ2-7,TRBV27,TGTGCCAGCAGTGACGACTCAGAGGGTTCCTACGAGCAGTACTTC,CASSDDSEGSYEQYF
once,TRBD2,TRBJ2-2,TRBV27,TGTGCCAGCTCCTATAGCGGGGGGTTCGCCGGGGAGCTGTTTTTT,CASSYSGGFAGELFF
once,NA,TRBJ2-7,TRBV7-9,TGTGCCAGCAGCTTACAGGGAAGTTCCTACGAGCAGTACTTC,CASSLQGSSYEQYF
NA,TRBD1,TRBJ2-2,TRBV19,TGTGCCAGTACCCGGACAGGCGTTTTCACCGGGGAGCTGTTTTTT,CASTRTGVFTGELFF
few,NA,TRBJ1-3,TRBV6-6,TGTGCCAGCAGTTACGGGCTTGGAAACACCATATATTTT,CASSYGLGNTIYF
NA,TRBD2,TRBJ2-7,TRBV7-8,TGTGCCAGCAGCACGGGACTAGCGAATGGCGAGCAGTACTTC,CASSTGLANGEQYF
NA,TRBD1,TRBJ1-6,TRBV30,TGTGCCTGGAATACCGGGACAGTAAGTTCACCCCTCCACTTT,CAWNTGTVSSPLHF
NA,NA,TRBJ2-1,TRBV7-2,TGTGCCAGCAGCATACAGGGAGGGGATGAGCAGTTCTTC,CASSIQGGDEQFF
NA,NA,TRBJ1-2,TRBV29-1,TGCAGCGTTGGGTCCTATCAGGTGGGCTATGGCTACACCTTC,CSVGSYQVGYGYTF
NA,NA,TRBJ2-5,TRBV5-1,TGCGCCAGCAGCTTGGAGTGGGCAGCCCATCAAGAGACCCAGTACTTC,CASSLEWAAHQETQYF
NA,TRBD2,TRBJ2-7,TRBV9,TGTGCCAGCAGCGTAGCGGAAGCTAGCGGGAGAAACTACGAGCAGTACTTC,CASSVAEASGRNYEQYF
few,NA,TRBJ2-2,TRBV29-1,TGCAGCGCACAAAACACCGGGGAGCTGTTTTTT,CSAQNTGELFF
large,NA,TRBJ2-1,TRBV28,TGTGCCAGCAGTAATGACAGGCTCCCAAGGGGGGAGCAGTTCTTC,CASSNDRLPRGEQFF
NA,TRBD2,TRBJ2-5,TRBV29-1,TGCAGCGTAGCCGGGACTAGCGGGAGTGGTGAGACCCAGTACTTC,CSVAGTSGSGETQYF